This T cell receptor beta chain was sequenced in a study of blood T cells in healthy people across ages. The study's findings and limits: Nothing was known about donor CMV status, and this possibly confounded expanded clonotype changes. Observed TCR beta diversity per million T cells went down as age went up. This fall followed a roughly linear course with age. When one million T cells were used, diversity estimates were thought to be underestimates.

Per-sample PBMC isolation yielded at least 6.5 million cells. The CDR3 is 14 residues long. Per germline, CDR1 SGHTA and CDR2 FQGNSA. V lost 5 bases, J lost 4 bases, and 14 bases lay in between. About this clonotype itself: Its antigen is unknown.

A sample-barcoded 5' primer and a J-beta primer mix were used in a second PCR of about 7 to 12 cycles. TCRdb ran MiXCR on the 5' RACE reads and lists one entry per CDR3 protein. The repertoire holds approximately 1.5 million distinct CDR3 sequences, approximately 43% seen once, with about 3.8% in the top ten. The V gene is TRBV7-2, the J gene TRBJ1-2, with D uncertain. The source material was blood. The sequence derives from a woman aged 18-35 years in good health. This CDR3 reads CASSVEARSYGYTF. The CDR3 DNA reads TGTGCCAGCAGCGTAGAGGCCAGATCCTATGGCTACACCTTC.